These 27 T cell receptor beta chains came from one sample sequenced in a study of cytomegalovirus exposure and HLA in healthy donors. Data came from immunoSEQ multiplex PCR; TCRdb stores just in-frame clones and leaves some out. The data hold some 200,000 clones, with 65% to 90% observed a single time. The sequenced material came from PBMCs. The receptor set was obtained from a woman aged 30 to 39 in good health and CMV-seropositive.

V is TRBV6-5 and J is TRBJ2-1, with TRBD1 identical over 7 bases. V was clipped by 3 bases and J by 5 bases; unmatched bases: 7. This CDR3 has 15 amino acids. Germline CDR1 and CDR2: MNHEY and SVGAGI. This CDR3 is CASSYRGQIHNEQFF. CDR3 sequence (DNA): TGTGCCAGCAGTTATCGGGGACAGATACACAATGAGCAGTTCTTC.

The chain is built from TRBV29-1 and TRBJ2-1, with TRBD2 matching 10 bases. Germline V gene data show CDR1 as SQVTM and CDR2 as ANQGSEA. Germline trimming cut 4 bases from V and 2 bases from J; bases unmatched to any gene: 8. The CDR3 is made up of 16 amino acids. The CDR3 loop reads CSVVPSGSSAYNEQFF. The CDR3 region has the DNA TGCAGCGTTGTCCCTAGCGGGAGTTCGGCCTACAATGAGCAGTTCTTC.

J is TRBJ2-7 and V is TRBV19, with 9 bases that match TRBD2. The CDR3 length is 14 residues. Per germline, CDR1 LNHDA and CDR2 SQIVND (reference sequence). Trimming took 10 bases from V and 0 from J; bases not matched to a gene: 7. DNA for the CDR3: TGTGCCACAGCTCGACTAGCGGACTCCTACGAGCAGTACTTC. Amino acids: CATARLADSYEQYF.

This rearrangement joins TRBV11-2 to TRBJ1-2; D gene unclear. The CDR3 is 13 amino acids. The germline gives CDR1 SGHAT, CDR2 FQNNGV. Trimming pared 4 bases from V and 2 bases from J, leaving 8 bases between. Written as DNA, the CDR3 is TGTGCCAGCAGCTACGGGGTGAACTATGGCTACACCTTC. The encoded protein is CASSYGVNYGYTF. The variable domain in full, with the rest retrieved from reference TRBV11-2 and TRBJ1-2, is EAGVAQSPRYKIIEKRQSVAFWCNPISGHATLYWYQQILGQGPKLLIQFQNNGVVDDSQLPKDRFSAERLKGVDSTLKIQPAKLEDSAVYLCASSYGVNYGYTFGSGTRLTVV.

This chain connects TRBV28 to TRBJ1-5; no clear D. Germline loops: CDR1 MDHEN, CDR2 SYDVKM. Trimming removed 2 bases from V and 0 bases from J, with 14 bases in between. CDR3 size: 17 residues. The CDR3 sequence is CASSLKSSHYSNQPQHF. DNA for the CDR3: TGTGCCAGCAGTTTAAAAAGTTCGCACTATAGCAATCAGCCCCAGCATTTT.

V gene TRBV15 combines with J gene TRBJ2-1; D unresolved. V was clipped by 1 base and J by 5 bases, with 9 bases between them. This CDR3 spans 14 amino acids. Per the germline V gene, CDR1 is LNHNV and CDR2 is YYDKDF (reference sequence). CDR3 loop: CATSRGSVDNEQFF. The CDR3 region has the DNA TGTGCCACCAGCAGAGGAAGCGTTGACAATGAGCAGTTCTTC.

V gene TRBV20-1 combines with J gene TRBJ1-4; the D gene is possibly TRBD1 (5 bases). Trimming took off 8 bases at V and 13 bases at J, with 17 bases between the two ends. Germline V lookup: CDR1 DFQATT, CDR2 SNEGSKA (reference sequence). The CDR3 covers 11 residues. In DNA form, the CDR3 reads TGCAGTCCCTACCGTCGGGGGAGACTGTTTTTT. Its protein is CSPYRRGRLFF.

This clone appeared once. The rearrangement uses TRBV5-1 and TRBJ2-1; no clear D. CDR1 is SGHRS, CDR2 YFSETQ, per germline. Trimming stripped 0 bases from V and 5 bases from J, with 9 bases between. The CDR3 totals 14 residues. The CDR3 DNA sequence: TGCGCCAGCAGCTTGGGGAGTCTCGACAATGAGCAGTTCTTC. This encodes CASSLGSLDNEQFF.

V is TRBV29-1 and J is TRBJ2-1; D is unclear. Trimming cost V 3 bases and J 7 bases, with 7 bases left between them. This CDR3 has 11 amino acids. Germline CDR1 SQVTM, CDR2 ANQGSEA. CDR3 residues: CSVDSGNEQFF. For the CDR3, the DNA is TGCAGCGTTGACTCCGGGAATGAGCAGTTCTTC.

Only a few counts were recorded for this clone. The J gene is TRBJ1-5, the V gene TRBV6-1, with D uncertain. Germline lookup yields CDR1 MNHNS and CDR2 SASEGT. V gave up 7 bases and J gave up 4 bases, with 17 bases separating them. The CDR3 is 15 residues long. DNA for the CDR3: TGTGCCAGCATCCAAATGACGGGTGGGAATCAGCCCCAGCATTTT. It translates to CASIQMTGGNQPQHF.

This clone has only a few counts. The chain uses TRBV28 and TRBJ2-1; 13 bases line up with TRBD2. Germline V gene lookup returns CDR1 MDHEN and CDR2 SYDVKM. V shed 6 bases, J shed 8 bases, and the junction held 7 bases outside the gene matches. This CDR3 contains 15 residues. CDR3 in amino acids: CASSPGLAGVYEQFF. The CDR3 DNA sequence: TGTGCCAGCAGCCCCGGACTAGCGGGAGTTTATGAGCAGTTCTTC.

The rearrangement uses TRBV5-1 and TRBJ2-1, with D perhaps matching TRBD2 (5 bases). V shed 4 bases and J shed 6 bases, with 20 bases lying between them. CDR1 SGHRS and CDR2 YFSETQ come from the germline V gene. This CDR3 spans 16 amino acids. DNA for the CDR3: TGCGCCAGCAGCCTTTCGCCTAGAAAAGAGGGCAATGAGCAGTTCTTC. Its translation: CASSLSPRKEGNEQFF.

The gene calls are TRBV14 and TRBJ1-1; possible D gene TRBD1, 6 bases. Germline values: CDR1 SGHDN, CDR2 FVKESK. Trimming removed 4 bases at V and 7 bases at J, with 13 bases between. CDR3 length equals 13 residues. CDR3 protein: CASSRAGVGEAFF. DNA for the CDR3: TGTGCCAGCAGCCGAGCAGGGGTCGGTGAAGCTTTCTTT.

In nucleotides, the CDR3 is TGTGCCAGCAGCCAATATCGGGACATGAACACTGAAGCTTTCTTT. It is translated as CASSQYRDMNTEAFF. The chain employs TRBV4-2 and TRBJ1-1, with D tentatively TRBD1 (6 bases). The CDR3 covers 15 residues. Deletions cut 2 bases from V and 0 bases from J, with 10 bases between. Germline lookup yields CDR1 LGHNA and CDR2 YNFKEQ.

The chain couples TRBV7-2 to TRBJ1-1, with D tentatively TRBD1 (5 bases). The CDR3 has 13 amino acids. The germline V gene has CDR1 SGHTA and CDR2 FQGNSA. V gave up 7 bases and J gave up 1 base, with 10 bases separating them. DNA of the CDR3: TGTGCCAGCAAAGCAGACAGGAACACTGAAGCTTTCTTT. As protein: CASKADRNTEAFF.

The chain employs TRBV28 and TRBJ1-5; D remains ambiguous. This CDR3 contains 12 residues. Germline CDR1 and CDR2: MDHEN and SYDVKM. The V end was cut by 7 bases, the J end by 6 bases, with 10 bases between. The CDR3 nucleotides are TGTGCCAGCAAACTACTCGGTCAGCCCCAGCATTTT. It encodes CASKLLGQPQHF.

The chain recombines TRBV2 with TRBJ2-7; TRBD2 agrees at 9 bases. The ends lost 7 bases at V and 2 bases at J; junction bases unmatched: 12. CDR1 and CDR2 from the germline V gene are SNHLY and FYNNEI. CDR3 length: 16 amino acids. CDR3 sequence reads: CASNPSSGISTYEQYF. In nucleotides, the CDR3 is TGTGCCAGCAACCCGTCTAGCGGGATTTCGACCTACGAGCAGTACTTC.

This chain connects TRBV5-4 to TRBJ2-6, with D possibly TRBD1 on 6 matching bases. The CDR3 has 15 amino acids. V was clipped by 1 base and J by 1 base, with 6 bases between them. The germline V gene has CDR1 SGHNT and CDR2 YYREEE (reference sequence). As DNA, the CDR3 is TGTGCCAGCAGCTTGCAGGGGTCTGGGGCCAACGTCCTGACTTTC. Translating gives CASSLQGSGANVLTF.

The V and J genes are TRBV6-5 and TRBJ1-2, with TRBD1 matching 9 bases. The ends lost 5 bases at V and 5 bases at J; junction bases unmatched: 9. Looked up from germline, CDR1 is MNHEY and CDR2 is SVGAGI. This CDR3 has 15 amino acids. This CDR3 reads CASSRTDRGGYGYTF. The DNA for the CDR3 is TGTGCCAGCAGTCGCACGGACAGGGGAGGATATGGCTACACCTTC.

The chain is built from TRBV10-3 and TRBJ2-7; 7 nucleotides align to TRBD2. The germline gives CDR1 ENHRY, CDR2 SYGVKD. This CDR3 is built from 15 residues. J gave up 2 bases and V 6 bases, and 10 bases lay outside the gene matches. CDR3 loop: CAIRTKRGQTYEQYF. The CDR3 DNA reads TGTGCCATCAGAACTAAGCGGGGCCAAACCTACGAGCAGTACTTC.

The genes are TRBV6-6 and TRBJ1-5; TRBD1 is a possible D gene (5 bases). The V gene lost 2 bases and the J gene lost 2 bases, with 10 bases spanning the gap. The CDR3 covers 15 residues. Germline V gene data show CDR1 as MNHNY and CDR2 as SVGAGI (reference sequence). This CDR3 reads CASSYGGFGNQPQHF. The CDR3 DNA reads TGTGCCAGCAGTTACGGGGGGTTTGGCAATCAGCCCCAGCATTTT.

CDR3 bases: TGTGCCAGCAGTTTGAGACAGTCCCTCTATGGCTACACCTTC. Amino acids: CASSLRQSLYGYTF. The chain uses TRBV27 and TRBJ1-2; TRBD1 might be the D (5 bases). The CDR3 spans 14 residues. V was cut by 3 bases and J by 4 bases, with 12 bases left in between. Germline CDR1 reads MNHEY; CDR2 reads SMNVEV (reference sequence).

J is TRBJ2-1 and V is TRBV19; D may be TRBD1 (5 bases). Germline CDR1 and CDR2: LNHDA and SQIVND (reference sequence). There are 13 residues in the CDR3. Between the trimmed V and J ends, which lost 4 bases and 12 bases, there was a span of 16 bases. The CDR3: CASSSLRDSGQFF. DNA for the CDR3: TGTGCCAGTAGTAGCCTCAGGGATTCCGGGCAGTTCTTC. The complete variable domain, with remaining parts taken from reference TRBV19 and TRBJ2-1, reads DGGITQSPKYLFRKEGQNVTLSCEQNLNHDAMYWYRQDPGQGLRLIYYSQIVNDFQKGDIAEGYSVSREKKESFPLTVTSAQKNPTAFYLCASSSLRDSGQFFGPGTRLTVL.

As DNA, the CDR3 is TGTGCCTGGACCTCAGGGGGCAACATTCAGTACTTC. This gives the protein CAWTSGGNIQYF. The rearrangement joins TRBV30 to TRBJ2-4, with TRBD1 matching 8 bases. The CDR3 runs to 12 residues. The ends lost 4 bases at V and 7 bases at J; junction bases unmatched: 3. CDR1 and CDR2 (germline): GTSNPN, SVGIG (reference sequence).

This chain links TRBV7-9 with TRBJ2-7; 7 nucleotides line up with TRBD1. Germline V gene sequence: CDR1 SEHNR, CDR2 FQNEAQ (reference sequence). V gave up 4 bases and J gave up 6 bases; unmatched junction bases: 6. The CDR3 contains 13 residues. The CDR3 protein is CASSSLDRREQYF. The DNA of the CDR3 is TGTGCCAGCAGCTCATTGGACAGGCGCGAGCAGTACTTC. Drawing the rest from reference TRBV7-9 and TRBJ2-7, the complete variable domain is DTGVSQNPRHKITKRGQNVTFRCDPISEHNRLYWYRQTLGQGPEFLTYFQNEAQLEKSRLLSDRFSAERPKGSFSTLEIQRTEQGDSAMYLCASSSLDRREQYFGPGTRLTVT.

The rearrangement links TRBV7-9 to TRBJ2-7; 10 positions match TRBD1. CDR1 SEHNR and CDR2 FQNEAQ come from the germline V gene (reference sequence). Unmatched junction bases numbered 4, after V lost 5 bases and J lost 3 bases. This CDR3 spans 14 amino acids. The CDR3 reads CASSPRTGGYEQYF. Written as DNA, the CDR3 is TGTGCCAGCAGCCCCCGGACAGGGGGCTACGAGCAGTACTTC.

Here the CDR3 reads CASSFLSSYNEQFF. The CDR3 coding sequence is TGTGCCAGCAGTTTCCTGAGCTCCTACAATGAGCAGTTCTTC. The rearrangement links TRBV27 to TRBJ2-1; D is uncertain. Germline-derived CDR1 and CDR2 are MNHEY and SMNVEV (reference sequence). This CDR3 contains 14 residues. Between the trimmed V and J ends, which lost 3 bases and 0 bases, there was a span of 6 bases.